Shown below are 19 T cell receptor beta chains from a single sample sequenced in a study of metastatic and nonmetastatic thyroid tumors. Thyroid surgery was preceded by no treatment in any patient. TCRdb re-called clones from the PCR reads using MiXCR. The sample yields about 20,000 clones, approximately 40% seen once. Specimen: tumor tissue. The origin of the receptors is a female donor with papillary thyroid cancer or a benign thyroid nodule (not recorded which). Some clones in this sample may be carry-over from other donors' samples.

V gene TRBV10-3 combines with J gene TRBJ2-5, with D unclear. The germline V gene has CDR1 ENHRY and CDR2 SYGVKD. The CDR3 has 14 amino acids. V was shortened by 0 bases and J by 3 bases, with 8 bases between the two germline ends. Written as DNA, the CDR3 is TGTGCCATCAGTGAGTCGAACAGTGAAGAGACCCAGTACTTC. It codes for CAISESNSEETQYF.

J is TRBJ1-3 and V is TRBV5-6; D is possibly TRBD1 (5 bases). Trimming took 4 bases from V and 4 from J, leaving 18 bases between them. This CDR3 contains 16 residues. Germline-derived CDR1 and CDR2 are SGHDT and YYEEEE. The CDR3 sequence is CASSPLDRSLGNTIYF. CDR3 bases: TGTGCCAGCAGCCCCTTAGACAGAAGCTTGGGAAACACCATATATTTT.

This clone was seen more than once but under ten times. J is TRBJ2-7 and V is TRBV12-3 or TRBV12-4, with TRBD1 as a possible D gene (6 bases). The V gene lost 6 bases and the J gene lost 2 bases, with 14 bases spanning the gap. There are 14 residues in the CDR3. The CDR3 spells CASRSDEGAYEQYF. In DNA, the CDR3 is TGTGCCAGCAGGAGTGATGAGGGGGCCTACGAGCAGTACTTC.

The chain employs TRBV11-3 and TRBJ2-3; D is unresolved. The CDR3 runs 15 residues. Germline V CDR1 and CDR2: SGHNT, YENEEA. V gave up 8 bases and J gave up 3 bases, with 18 bases separating them. The CDR3 DNA is TGTGCCAGCGACCCGGGTGTGGCGGTAACAGATACGCAGTATTTT. It is translated as CASDPGVAVTDTQYF.

The chain has TRBV28 and TRBJ2-7, with TRBD2 identical over 9 bases. Germline V gene data show CDR1 as MDHEN and CDR2 as SYDVKM. With 1 base clipped from V and 6 bases from J, the junction kept 7 bases outside the gene matches. This CDR3 is 15 amino acids long. The CDR3 protein is CASSLLAGGPGEQYF. The CDR3 DNA reads TGTGCCAGCAGTTTATTGGCGGGAGGGCCGGGCGAGCAGTACTTC.

CDR3 residues: CASSYKDYPGWNEQFF. For the CDR3, the DNA is TGTGCCAGCAGTTACAAGGACTACCCAGGGTGGAATGAGCAGTTCTTC. This sequence joins TRBV6-5 and TRBJ2-1, with a possible D match to TRBD2 (6 bases). The CDR3 is 16 amino acids. Trimming took off 2 bases at V and 7 bases at J, with 18 bases between the two ends. The germline V gene has CDR1 MNHEY and CDR2 SVGAGI.

This chain joins TRBV20-1 and TRBJ1-1; 7 bases are a match to TRBD1. The CDR3 runs to 13 residues. V lost 3 bases, J lost 4 bases, and 5 bases stayed unmatched. Germline assignment: CDR1 DFQATT and CDR2 SNEGSKA (reference sequence). In DNA form, the CDR3 reads TGCAGTGCTAGCTACAGGGGTTTCACTGAAGCTTTCTTT. Translating it yields CSASYRGFTEAFF.

This rearrangement joins TRBV28 to TRBJ2-1; the D gene is possibly TRBD1 (5 bases). Germline V gene data show CDR1 as MDHEN and CDR2 as SYDVKM. The CDR3 covers 14 residues. Trimming pared 7 bases from V and 2 bases from J, leaving 12 bases between. The chain's CDR3 is CASTLVGAYNEQFF. The CDR3 nucleotides read TGTGCCAGCACTTTGGTAGGGGCCTACAATGAGCAGTTCTTC.

This sequence joins TRBV6-1 and TRBJ1-2, with 7 positions matching TRBD1. The V gene end was trimmed by 6 bases and the J gene end by 3 bases; junction bases not matched to a gene: 7. CDR3 length: 14 residues. The germline V gene has CDR1 MNHNS and CDR2 SASEGT. CDR3: CASRNPGGDYGYTF. DNA for the CDR3: TGTGCCAGCAGGAACCCAGGGGGAGACTATGGCTACACCTTC.

This clone came up once. This chain uses TRBV7-3 with TRBJ2-3, with 8 nucleotides matching TRBD2. Germline CDR1 reads SGHTA; CDR2 reads FQGTGA. Trimming cost V 1 base and J 0 bases; bases outside gene matches: 3. This CDR3 has 16 residues. The CDR3 region is CASSLRAGGSTDTQYF. CDR3 coding DNA: TGTGCCAGCAGCTTAAGGGCGGGAGGTAGCACAGATACGCAGTATTTT. The complete variable domain, with remaining parts taken from reference TRBV7-3 and TRBJ2-3, reads GAGVSQTPSNKVTEKGKYVELRCDPISGHTALYWYRQSLGQGPEFLIYFQGTGAADDSGLPNDRFFAVRPEGSVSTLKIQRTERGDSAVYLCASSLRAGGSTDTQYFGPGTRLTVL.

Worth noting for this clone: The junction shows a germline mismatch at one end, possibly a read error. The V and J genes are TRBV6-5 and TRBJ1-2; TRBD1 might be the D (6 bases). Germline lookup yields CDR1 MNHEY and CDR2 SVGAGI. The length of the CDR3 is 14 residues. The CDR3 nucleotides read TGTGCCAGCAGTGACTCAGAGGGGGTAAATGGCTACACCTTC. It yields the protein CASSDSEGVNGYTF.

The chain is built from TRBV7-2 and TRBJ1-6, with a possible D match to TRBD1 (5 bases). This CDR3 region has 15 residues. Germline assignment: CDR1 SGHTA and CDR2 FQGNSA. With 5 bases removed from V and 9 bases from J, the gap between germline ends came to 17 bases. The CDR3 sequence: CASSTPQGRPSPLHF. In DNA, the CDR3 is TGTGCCAGCAGCACCCCTCAGGGACGCCCTTCACCCCTCCACTTT.

The chain uses TRBV12-5 and TRBJ1-1; the D is unclear. CDR1 and CDR2 (germline): LGHNT, FRNRAP. Trimming removed 2 bases at V and 1 base at J, with 5 bases between. The CDR3 is made up of 13 amino acids. This CDR3 reads CASGLFRNTEAFF. The CDR3, as DNA: TGTGCTAGTGGTTTGTTCCGGAACACTGAAGCTTTCTTT.

This clone was seen a handful of times. The gene calls are TRBV6-2 or TRBV6-3 and TRBJ1-2; 8 bases are shared with TRBD1. Germline trimming cut 7 bases from V and 3 bases from J; bases unmatched to any gene: 4. CDR1 and CDR2 from the germline V gene are MNHEY and SVGEGT. This CDR3 spans 13 amino acids. CDR3 DNA sequence: TGTGCCAGCAACACAGGGGGATACTATGGCTACACCTTC. Its translation is CASNTGGYYGYTF.

This clone was found once. The chain links TRBV4-1 to TRBJ1-2, with a possible D match to TRBD1 (6 bases). V was pared by 0 bases and J by 5 bases, with 16 bases between. The germline V gene has CDR1 MGHRA and CDR2 YSYEKL. The CDR3 sequence is 16 residues long. CDR3 sequence (DNA): TGCGCCAGCAGCCAAGATCAGGCCAGGACAGCGTATGGCTACACCTTC. It yields the protein CASSQDQARTAYGYTF.

By share, this clone ranks as large. The J gene is TRBJ1-1, the V gene TRBV27; perhaps TRBD1 as D (6 bases). CDR1 and CDR2 from the germline V gene are MNHEY and SMNVEV (reference sequence). CDR3 length equals 14 residues. The V end was cut by 11 bases, the J end by 5 bases, with 21 bases between. CDR3 in amino acids: CAAGLTGPGTEAFF. The CDR3, as DNA: TGTGCCGCAGGCCTTACAGGGCCGGGGACTGAAGCTTTCTTT.

There are a few counts of this clone. V usage is TRBV2 and J usage is TRBJ1-6; D is ambiguous. There are 15 residues in the CDR3. CDR1 is SNHLY, CDR2 FYNNEI, per germline. V lost 2 bases and J lost 10, with 15 bases in between. The CDR3 region is CASSERGEGGSPLHF. CDR3 bases: TGTGCCAGCAGTGAACGGGGAGAGGGTGGATCACCCCTCCACTTT. Using reference TRBV2 and TRBJ1-6 for the parts outside the CDR3, the full variable domain is EPEVTQTPSHQVTQMGQEVILRCVPISNHLYFYWYRQILGQKVEFLVSFYNNEISEKSEIFDDQFSVERPDGSNFTLKIRSTKLEDSAMYFCASSERGEGGSPLHFGNGTRLTVT.

V gene TRBV7-6 combines with J gene TRBJ2-5; D is possibly TRBD1 (5 bases). Trimming cost V 0 bases and J 5 bases, with 13 bases left between them. The CDR3 sequence is 15 residues long. Germline V lookup: CDR1 SGHVS, CDR2 FNYEAQ. CDR3 sequence: CASSLASGFRETQYF. CDR3 bases: TGTGCCAGCAGCTTAGCGTCAGGGTTCAGGGAGACCCAGTACTTC.

The gene calls are TRBV6-1 and TRBJ1-2; TRBD1 is a possible D gene (6 bases). Trimming removed 4 bases from V and 6 bases from J, with 12 bases in between. The CDR3 runs to 13 residues. Germline CDR1 is MNHNS and CDR2 is SASEGT. CDR3: CASSGGPGDGYTF. CDR3 bases: TGTGCCAGCAGTGGGGGACCAGGGGATGGCTACACCTTC.